The clone carrying this TCR beta chain was observed at least ten times. The antigen is unknown. V shed 4 bases and J shed 5 bases, with 21 bases lying between them. The CDR3 sequence is 16 residues long. The germline gives CDR1 SGHRS, CDR2 YFSETQ. These data are taken from a study of CD8 T cells in ankylosing spondylitis. MiXCR was run by TCRdb on the 5' RACE reads, yielding one entry per CDR3 protein. This sample yields about 240,000 distinct CDR3 sequences, of which approximately 9% are seen a single time; approximately 6.2% belongs to the top ten. Findings and limits, study-wide: Disease-linked clones bore a CD8+ phenotype and were relatively rare in peripheral blood. From matched ankylosing spondylitis synovial fluid, disease-linked clones were reportedly recovered at significantly enriched levels.

The material sequenced was blood, either unsorted or a sorted T cell fraction (not recorded which). V usage is TRBV5-1 and J usage is TRBJ1-1; D is possibly TRBD1 (5 bases). The TCR originated in a male donor with ankylosing spondylitis or in good health (not recorded which). The CDR3 DNA reads TGCGCCAGCAGCCTTCCGACGACAGTGAGGGATACTGAAGCTTTCTTT. It specifies CASSLPTTVRDTEAFF.